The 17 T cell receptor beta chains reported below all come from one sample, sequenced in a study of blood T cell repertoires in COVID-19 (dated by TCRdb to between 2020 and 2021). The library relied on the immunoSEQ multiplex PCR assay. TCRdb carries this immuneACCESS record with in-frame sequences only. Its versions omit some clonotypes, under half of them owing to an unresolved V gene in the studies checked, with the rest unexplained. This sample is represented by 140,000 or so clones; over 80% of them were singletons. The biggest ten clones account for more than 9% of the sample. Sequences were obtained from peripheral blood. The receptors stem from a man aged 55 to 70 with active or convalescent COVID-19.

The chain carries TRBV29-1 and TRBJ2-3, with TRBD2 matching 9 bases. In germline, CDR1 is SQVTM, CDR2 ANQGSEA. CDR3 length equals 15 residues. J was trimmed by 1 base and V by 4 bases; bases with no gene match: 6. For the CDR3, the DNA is TGCAGCGTTGCTGGGACTAGCCCTGGCACAGATACGCAGTATTTT. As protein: CSVAGTSPGTDTQYF.

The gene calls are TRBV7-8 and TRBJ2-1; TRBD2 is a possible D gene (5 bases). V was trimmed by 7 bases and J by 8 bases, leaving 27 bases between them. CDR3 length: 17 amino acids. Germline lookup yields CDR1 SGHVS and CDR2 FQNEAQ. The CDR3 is CASTTRESTGIVDEQFF. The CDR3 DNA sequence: TGTGCCAGCACCACGAGGGAGTCGACGGGTATAGTCGATGAGCAGTTCTTC. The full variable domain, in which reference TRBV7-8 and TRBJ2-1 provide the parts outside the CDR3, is GAGVSQSPRYKVAKRGQDVALRCDPISGHVSLFWYQQALGQGPEFLTYFQNEAQLDKSGLPSDRFFAERPEGSVSTLKIQRTQQEDSAVYLCASTTRESTGIVDEQFFGPGTRLTVL.

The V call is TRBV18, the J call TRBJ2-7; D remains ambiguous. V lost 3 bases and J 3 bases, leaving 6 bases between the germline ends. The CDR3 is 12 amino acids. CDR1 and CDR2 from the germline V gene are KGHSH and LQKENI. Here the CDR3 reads CASSPPGYEQYF. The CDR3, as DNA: TGTGCCAGCTCACCCCCGGGCTACGAGCAGTACTTC.

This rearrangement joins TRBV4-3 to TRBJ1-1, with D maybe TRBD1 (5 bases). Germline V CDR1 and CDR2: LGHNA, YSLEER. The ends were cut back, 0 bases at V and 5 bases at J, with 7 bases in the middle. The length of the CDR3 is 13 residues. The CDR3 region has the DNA TGCGCCAGCAGCCAAGAGGAGGGGACTGAAGCTTTCTTT. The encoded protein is CASSQEEGTEAFF.

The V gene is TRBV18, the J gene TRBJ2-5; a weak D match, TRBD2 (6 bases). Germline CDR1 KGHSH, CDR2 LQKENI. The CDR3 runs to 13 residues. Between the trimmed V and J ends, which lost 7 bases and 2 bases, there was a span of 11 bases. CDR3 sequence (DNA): TGTGCCAGCTACGGGAGTGGGCAAGAGACCCAGTACTTC. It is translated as CASYGSGQETQYF. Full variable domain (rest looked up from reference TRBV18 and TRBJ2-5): NAGVMQNPRHLVRRRGQEARLRCSPMKGHSHVYWYRQLPEEGLKFMVYLQKENIIDESGMPKERFSAEFPKEGPSILRIQQVVRGDSAAYFCASYGSGQETQYFGPGTRLLVL.

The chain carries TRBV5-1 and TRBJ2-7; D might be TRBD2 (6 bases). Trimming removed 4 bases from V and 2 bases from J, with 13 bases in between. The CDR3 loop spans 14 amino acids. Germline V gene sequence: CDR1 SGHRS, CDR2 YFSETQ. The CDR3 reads CASSPGTSPYEQYF. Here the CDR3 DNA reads TGCGCCAGCAGCCCCGGGACTTCCCCCTACGAGCAGTACTTC.

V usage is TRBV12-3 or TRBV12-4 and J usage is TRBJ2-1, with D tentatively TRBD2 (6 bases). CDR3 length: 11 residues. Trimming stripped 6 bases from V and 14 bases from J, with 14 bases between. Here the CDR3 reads CASRSSALEFF. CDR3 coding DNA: TGTGCCAGCAGATCTAGCGCTCTAGAGTTCTTC.

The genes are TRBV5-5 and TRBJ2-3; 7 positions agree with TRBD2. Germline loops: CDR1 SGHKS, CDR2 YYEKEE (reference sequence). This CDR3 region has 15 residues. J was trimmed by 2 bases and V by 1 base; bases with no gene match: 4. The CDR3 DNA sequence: TGTGCCAGCAGCTTGAGTCTAGCGGTCACAGATACGCAGTATTTT. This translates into CASSLSLAVTDTQYF. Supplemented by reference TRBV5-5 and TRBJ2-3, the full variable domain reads DAGVTQSPTHLIKTRGQQVTLRCSPISGHKSVSWYQQVLGQGPQFIFQYYEKEERGRGNFPDRFSARQFPNYSSELNVNALLLGDSALYLCASSLSLAVTDTQYFGPGTRLTVL.

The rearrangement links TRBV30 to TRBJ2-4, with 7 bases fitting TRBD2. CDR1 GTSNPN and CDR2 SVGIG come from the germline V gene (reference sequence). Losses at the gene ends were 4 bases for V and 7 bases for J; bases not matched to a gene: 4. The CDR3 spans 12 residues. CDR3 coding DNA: TGTGCCTGGATGGCGGGAGTCAACATTCAGTACTTC. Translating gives CAWMAGVNIQYF. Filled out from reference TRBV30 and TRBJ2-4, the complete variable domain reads SQTIHQWPATLVQPVGSPLSLECTVEGTSNPNLYWYRQAAGRGLQLLFYSVGIGQISSEVPQNLSASRPQDRQFILSSKKLLLSDSGFYLCAWMAGVNIQYFGAGTRLSVL.

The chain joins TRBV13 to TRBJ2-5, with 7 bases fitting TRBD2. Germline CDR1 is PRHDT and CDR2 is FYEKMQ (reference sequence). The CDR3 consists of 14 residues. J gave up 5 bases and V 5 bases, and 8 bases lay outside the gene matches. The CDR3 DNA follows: TGTGCCAGCAGCCCCACCCGGGGGGAGGAGACCCAGTACTTC. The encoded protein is CASSPTRGEETQYF.

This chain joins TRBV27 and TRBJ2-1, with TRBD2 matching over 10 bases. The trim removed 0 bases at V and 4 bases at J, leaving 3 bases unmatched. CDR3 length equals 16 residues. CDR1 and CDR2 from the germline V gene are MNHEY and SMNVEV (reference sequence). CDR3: CASSLSPSGGYNEQFF. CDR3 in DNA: TGTGCCAGCAGTTTATCCCCTAGCGGGGGATACAATGAGCAGTTCTTC.

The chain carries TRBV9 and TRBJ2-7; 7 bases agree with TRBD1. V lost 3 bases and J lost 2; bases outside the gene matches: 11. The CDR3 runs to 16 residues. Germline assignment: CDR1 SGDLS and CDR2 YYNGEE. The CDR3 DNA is TGTGCCAGCAGCGCCTCATTCGGGACAGCTACCTACGAGCAGTACTTC. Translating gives CASSASFGTATYEQYF.

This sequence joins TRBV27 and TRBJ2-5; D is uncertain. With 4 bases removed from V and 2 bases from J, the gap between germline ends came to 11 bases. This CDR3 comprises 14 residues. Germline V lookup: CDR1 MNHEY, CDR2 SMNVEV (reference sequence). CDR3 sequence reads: CASSSLRVQETQYF. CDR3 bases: TGTGCCAGCAGTTCCCTTCGGGTACAAGAGACCCAGTACTTC.

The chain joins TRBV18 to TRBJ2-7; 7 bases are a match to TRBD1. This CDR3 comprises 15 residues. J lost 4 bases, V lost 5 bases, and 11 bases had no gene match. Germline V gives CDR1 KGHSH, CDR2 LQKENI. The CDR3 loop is CASSANRGPAYEQYF. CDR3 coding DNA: TGTGCCAGCTCAGCTAACAGGGGTCCAGCGTACGAGCAGTACTTC.

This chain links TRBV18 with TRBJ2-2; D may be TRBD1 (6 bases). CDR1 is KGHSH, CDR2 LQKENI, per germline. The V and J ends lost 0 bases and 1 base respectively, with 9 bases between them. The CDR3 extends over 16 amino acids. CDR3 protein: CASSPPQGQNTGELFF. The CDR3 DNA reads TGTGCCAGCTCACCACCACAGGGACAGAACACCGGGGAGCTGTTTTTT.

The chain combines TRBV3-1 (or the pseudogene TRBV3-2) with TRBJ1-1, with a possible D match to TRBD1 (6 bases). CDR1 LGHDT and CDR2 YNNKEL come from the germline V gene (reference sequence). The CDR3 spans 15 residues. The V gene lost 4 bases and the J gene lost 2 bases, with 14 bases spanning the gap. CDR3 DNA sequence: TGTGCCAGCAGCCCCAGGGGTAATCGAAACACTGAAGCTTTCTTT. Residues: CASSPRGNRNTEAFF.

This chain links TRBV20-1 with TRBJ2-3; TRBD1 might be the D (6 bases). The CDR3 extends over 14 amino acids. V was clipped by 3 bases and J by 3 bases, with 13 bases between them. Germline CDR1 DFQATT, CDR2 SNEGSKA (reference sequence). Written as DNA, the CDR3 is TGCAGTGCTAGTTGGGGGCGCGTAACAGATACGCAGTATTTT. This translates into CSASWGRVTDTQYF.